This T cell receptor (beta chain) stems from a study of blood T cell repertoires in COVID-19. At the level of the study: Some COVID-19 samples were acute and others convalescent; all came from the United States, Italy and Spain. In each case, the material was cDNA or gDNA derived from T cells, B-cell-depleted T cells, or PBMCs.

The CDR3 contains 15 residues. V dropped 2 bases and J dropped 14; count of bases not matched to a gene: 20. Germline V gives CDR1 GTSNPN, CDR2 SVGIG (reference sequence). Per the study methods: Amplification from reference gene primers served as the basis for estimated nucleated cell counts. The repertoire was sequenced with immunoSEQ multiplex PCR; TCRdb's copy has only in-frame clones and lacks some. V, J and clone size derive from that table, while D and trimming were established from the DNA sequence. This table holds around 86,000 clones, 87% found once. Sequences were obtained from peripheral blood. The rearrangement links TRBV30 to TRBJ2-5; 7 bases align to TRBD2. The clonotype originates from a human donor with acute or convalescent COVID-19. The donor label of this sample is uncertain. CDR3 nucleotides: TGTGCCTGGAGTCCCGGTGACGCCCGGGGGGATTCGGGATACTTC. This codes for CAWSPGDARGDSGYF.